The entry below describes one T cell receptor beta chain. This clone came up once. This clone's antigen is unknown. No base qualities exist here, and no much larger clone lies one base off it. Germline trimming: 5 bases from V, 2 bases from J; junction bases outside gene matches: 8. From a lookup of the germline V gene (reference sequence), CDR1 and CDR2 are MNHEY and SMNVEV. From its cysteine to its phenylalanine, the CDR3 spans 16 amino acids. Only the CDR3 region is kept as DNA, spanning 48 bases read in frame from base 1. This sample was included in a study of regulatory dendritic cells for organ transplantation (TCRdb year 2017). Describing the broader study: Before and after allostimulation with regulatory or mature dendritic cells, TCRbeta repertoires were sequenced from sorted naive and memory CD4+ and CD8+ T cells. Results the study describes overall, beyond this receptor: Among the resting subsets, memory CD8+ T cells contained the most alloreactive TCR clonotypes. Highly diverse repertoires were observed in naive CD4+ and CD8+ T cells, whereas lower diversity was observed in memory cells, and the most oligoclonal repertoires were found in memory CD8+ cells. Allostimulation expanded memory CD8+ clones in both subjects, but regulatory dendritic cells appeared to induce more limited expansion than mature dendritic cells. Only a couple of subjects were sequenced, and considerable between-individual heterogeneity in the alloreactive memory CD8+ T cell pool was noted by the authors.

FACS was used to sort naive T cells as CD45RA+ cells and memory T cells as CD45RO+ CD4+ or CD8+ cells. The T cells used for TCR sequencing were obtained from a couple of healthy control subjects. Unstimulated sorted T cell subsets served as baseline controls for the mixed lymphocyte reactions. The Qiagen DNeasy Blood & Tissue Kit was used to extract genomic DNA. Multiplexed two-step PCR with Vbeta-specific forward primers and Jbeta-specific reverse primers was used to amplify TCRbeta CDR3 regions. Through the immunoSEQ service, TCRbeta libraries were sequenced on an Illumina instrument. Per the authors' processing: IMGT annotation was used to assign V, D and J genes, and synthetic CDR3 analogues were used to correct the counts for multiplex PCR bias. In the immunoSEQ Analyzer, repertoire clonality was calculated as one minus normalized Shannon entropy. Clonal expansion was defined by Fisher's exact test with Benjamini-Hochberg false discovery rate control, using two-tailed P<0.01. Held by TCRdb, this immuneACCESS table contains in-frame sequences only and omits some clones. Under half of the omission traces to an unresolved V gene where checked; the cause of the rest is unknown. From that table come the V and J calls and clone size; the DNA was used to work out D and trimming. For this sample the table gives fewer than 40,000 clones, of which roughly nine tenths were detected only once. More than 0.055% of the sample goes to the ten largest clones.

Sample: naive CD4+ T cells from blood. Sample cell subset or site, as interpreted from the label and publication: CD45RA+ naive T cells. The origin of this receptor is a human donor in good health. The rearrangement joined TRBV27 to TRBJ1-2; the central 10 bases match TRBD1. The sequence in DNA is TGTGCCAGCAGTCAACTAACGGGACAGGGGAACTATGGCTACACCTTC. Its product reads: CASSQLTGQGNYGYTF.